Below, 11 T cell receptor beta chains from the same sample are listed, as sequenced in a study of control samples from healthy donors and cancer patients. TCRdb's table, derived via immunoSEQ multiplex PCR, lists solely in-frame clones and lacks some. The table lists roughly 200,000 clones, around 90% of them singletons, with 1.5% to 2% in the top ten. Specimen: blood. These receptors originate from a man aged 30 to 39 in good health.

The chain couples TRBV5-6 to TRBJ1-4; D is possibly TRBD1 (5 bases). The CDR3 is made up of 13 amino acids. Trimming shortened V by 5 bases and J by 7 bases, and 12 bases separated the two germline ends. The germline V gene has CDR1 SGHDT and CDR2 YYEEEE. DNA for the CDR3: TGTGCCAGCAGTGACAGAGTCCGTGAAAAACTGTTTTTT. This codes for CASSDRVREKLFF.

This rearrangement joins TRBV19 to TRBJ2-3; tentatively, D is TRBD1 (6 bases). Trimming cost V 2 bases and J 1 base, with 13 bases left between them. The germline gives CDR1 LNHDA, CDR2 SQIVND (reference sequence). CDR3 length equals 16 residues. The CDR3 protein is CASSIKGEGGTDTQYF. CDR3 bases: TGTGCCAGTAGTATAAAGGGGGAAGGCGGCACAGATACGCAGTATTTT.

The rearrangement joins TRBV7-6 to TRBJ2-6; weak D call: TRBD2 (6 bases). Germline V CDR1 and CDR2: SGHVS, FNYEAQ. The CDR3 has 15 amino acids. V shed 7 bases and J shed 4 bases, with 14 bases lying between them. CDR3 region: CASTKAGFGANVLTF. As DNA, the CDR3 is TGTGCCAGCACAAAAGCGGGTTTCGGGGCCAACGTCCTGACTTTC.

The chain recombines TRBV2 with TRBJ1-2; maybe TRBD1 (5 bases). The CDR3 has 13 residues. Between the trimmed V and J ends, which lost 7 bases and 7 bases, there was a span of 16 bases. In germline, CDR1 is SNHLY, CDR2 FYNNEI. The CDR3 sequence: CASKSGSQGGYTF. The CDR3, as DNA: TGTGCCAGCAAGAGTGGCTCCCAGGGTGGCTACACCTTC.

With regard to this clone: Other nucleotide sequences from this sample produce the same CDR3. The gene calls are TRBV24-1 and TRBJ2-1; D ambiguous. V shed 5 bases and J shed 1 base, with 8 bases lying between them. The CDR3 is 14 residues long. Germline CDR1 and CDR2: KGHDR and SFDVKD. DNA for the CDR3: TGTGCCACCAGTGCTAGGTATTCCTACAATGAGCAGTTCTTC. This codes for CATSARYSYNEQFF.

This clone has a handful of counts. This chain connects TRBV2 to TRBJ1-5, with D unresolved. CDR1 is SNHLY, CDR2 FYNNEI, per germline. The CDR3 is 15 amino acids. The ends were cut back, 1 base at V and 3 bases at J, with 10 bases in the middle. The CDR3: CASSEERGFNQPQHF. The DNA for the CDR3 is TGTGCCAGCAGTGAAGAACGGGGTTTCAATCAGCCCCAGCATTTT.

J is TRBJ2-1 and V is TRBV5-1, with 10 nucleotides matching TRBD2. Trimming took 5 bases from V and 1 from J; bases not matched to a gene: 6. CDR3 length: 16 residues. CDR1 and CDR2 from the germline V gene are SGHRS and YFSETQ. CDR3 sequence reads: CASSQSGGASYNEQFF. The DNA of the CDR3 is TGCGCCAGCAGTCAAAGCGGGGGGGCATCCTACAATGAGCAGTTCTTC.

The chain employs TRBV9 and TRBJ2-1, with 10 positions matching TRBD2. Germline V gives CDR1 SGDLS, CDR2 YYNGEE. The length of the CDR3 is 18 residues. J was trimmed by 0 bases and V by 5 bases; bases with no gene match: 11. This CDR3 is CASSSGLAVLNSYNEQFF. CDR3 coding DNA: TGTGCCAGCAGTTCCGGACTAGCGGTCCTCAACTCCTACAATGAGCAGTTCTTC. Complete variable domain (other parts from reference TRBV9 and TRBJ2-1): DSGVTQTPKHLITATGQRVTLRCSPRSGDLSVYWYQQSLDQGLQFLIQYYNGEERAKGNILERFSAQQFPDLHSELNLSSLELGDSALYFCASSSGLAVLNSYNEQFFGPGTRLTVL.

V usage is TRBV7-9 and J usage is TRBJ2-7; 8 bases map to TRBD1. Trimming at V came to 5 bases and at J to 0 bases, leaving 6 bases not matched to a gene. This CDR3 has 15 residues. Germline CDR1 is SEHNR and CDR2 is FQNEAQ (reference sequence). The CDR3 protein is CASSKGQVSSYEQYF. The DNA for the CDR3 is TGTGCCAGCAGCAAGGGACAGGTATCCTCCTACGAGCAGTACTTC.

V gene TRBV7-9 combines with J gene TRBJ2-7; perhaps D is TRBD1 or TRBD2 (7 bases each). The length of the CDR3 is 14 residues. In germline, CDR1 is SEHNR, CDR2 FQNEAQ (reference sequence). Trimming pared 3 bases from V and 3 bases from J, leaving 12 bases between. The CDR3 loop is CASSFDREGYEQYF. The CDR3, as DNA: TGTGCCAGCAGCTTCGACAGGGAGGGCTACGAGCAGTACTTC.

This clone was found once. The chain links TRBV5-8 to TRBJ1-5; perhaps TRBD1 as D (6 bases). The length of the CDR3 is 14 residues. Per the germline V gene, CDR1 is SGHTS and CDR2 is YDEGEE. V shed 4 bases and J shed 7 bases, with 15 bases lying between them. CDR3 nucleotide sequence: TGTGCCAGCAGCCGCCCCGGGGGCGGGCAGCCCCAGCATTTT. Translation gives CASSRPGGGQPQHF.